This T cell receptor beta chain was found in a study of control samples from healthy donors and cancer patients. This clone was seen just once. Sequencing was performed with immunoSEQ multiplex PCR; in TCRdb, only in-frame clones are kept and a portion is missing. Here the sample spans about 79,000 clones, approximately 93% being singletons. This CDR3 comprises 11 residues. Between the trimmed V and J ends, which lost 0 bases and 8 bases, there was a span of 3 bases. The germline V gene has CDR1 SGHRS and CDR2 YFSETQ. This clonotype originated in a woman aged 40-49 years with lung cancer. Sequencing was carried out using PBMCs. The chain combines TRBV5-1 with TRBJ2-1; no firm D call. The CDR3 bases are TGCGCCAGCAGCTTGGTTGATGAGCAGTTCTTC. Protein: CASSLVDEQFF.